Listed here are 32 T cell receptor beta chains from one sample, sequenced in a study of cytomegalovirus exposure and HLA in healthy donors. 60 Vbeta and 13 Jbeta primers were used in PCR. Profiling relied on immunoSEQ multiplex PCR, and the TCRdb table lists in-frame clones only, not all of them. The data show fewer than 80,000 clones, approximately 61% seen once. The sample was PBMCs. These receptors were obtained from a woman between 50 and 59 years old in good health and CMV-seropositive.

The chain recombines TRBV6-6 with TRBJ1-1; no reliable D call. This CDR3 region has 13 residues. V was trimmed by 7 bases and J by 1 base, leaving 10 bases between them. CDR1 MNHNY and CDR2 SVGAGI come from the germline V gene (reference sequence). The chain's CDR3 is CASTPTPNTEAFF. The CDR3 DNA reads TGTGCCAGCACTCCTACTCCGAACACTGAAGCTTTCTTT.

This chain uses TRBV7-3 with TRBJ2-5; 8 nucleotides align to TRBD2. J gave up 2 bases and V 2 bases, and 4 bases lay outside the gene matches. The CDR3 totals 15 residues. Germline V gene sequence: CDR1 SGHTA, CDR2 FQGTGA. CDR3 DNA: TGTGCCAGCAGCTTATTCGCGGGGGGACAAGAGACCCAGTACTTC. Its translation: CASSLFAGGQETQYF.

V and J are TRBV21-1 and TRBJ1-5; TRBD1 is the table's D call and was not checked against the DNA. TRBV21-1 is an annotated pseudogene. The CDR3 contains 16 residues. The CDR3 sequence is CASSKGGGAGDQPQHF. The CDR3 nucleotides read TGTGCCAGCAGCAAAGGGGGTGGGGCAGGGGATCAGCCCCAGCATTTT.

V usage is TRBV5-4 and J usage is TRBJ2-5, with TRBD1 matching 7 bases. CDR1 and CDR2 (germline): SGHNT, YYREEE (reference sequence). This CDR3 is built from 13 residues. Trimming cost V 5 bases and J 5 bases; bases outside gene matches: 6. In nucleotides, the CDR3 is TGTGCCAGCAGACATCAGGGGGAGGAGACCCAGTACTTC. Translating gives CASRHQGEETQYF.

This chain's CDR3 is CSAPKTGENGYTF. The CDR3 DNA reads TGCAGCGCCCCCAAGACAGGGGAGAATGGCTACACCTTC. The V call is TRBV29-1, the J call TRBJ1-2, with 8 bases matching TRBD1. The CDR3 has 13 residues. Trimming removed 7 bases from V and 6 bases from J; junction bases left unmatched: 10. Germline V CDR1 and CDR2: SQVTM, ANQGSEA.

This clone came up a few times. This sequence joins TRBV7-9 and TRBJ1-1, with a weak D call TRBD1 (6 bases). CDR3 length: 15 residues. Looked up from germline, CDR1 is SEHNR and CDR2 is FQNEAQ (reference sequence). With 5 bases removed from V and 3 bases from J, the gap between germline ends came to 16 bases. CDR3: CASSRSRGWDTEAFF. The DNA for the CDR3 is TGTGCCAGCAGCAGGTCCAGGGGATGGGACACTGAAGCTTTCTTT.

This chain connects TRBV12-5 to TRBJ1-1, with 8 bases matching TRBD1. Germline V lookup: CDR1 LGHNT, CDR2 FRNRAP. The CDR3 extends over 14 amino acids. The V and J ends lost 6 bases and 3 bases, in that order; junction bases with no gene match: 6. The CDR3 DNA reads as TGTGCTAGTGGCTCCGGACAGGGTGACACTGAAGCTTTCTTT. Its protein product is CASGSGQGDTEAFF.

The gene calls are TRBV5-1 and TRBJ2-1; a possible D gene is TRBD2 (6 bases). The ends were cut back, 4 bases at V and 6 bases at J, with 14 bases in the middle. This CDR3 is 14 amino acids long. Germline values: CDR1 SGHRS, CDR2 YFSETQ. The CDR3 region is CASSLEVGGNEQFF. The DNA of the CDR3 is TGCGCCAGCAGCCTTGAGGTCGGGGGCAATGAGCAGTTCTTC. The whole variable domain, remainder taken from reference TRBV5-1 and TRBJ2-1, is KAGVTQTPRYLIKTRGQQVTLSCSPISGHRSVSWYQQTPGQGLQFLFEYFSETQRNKGNFPGRFSGRQFSNSRSEMNVSTLELGDSALYLCASSLEVGGNEQFFGPGTRLTVL.

V gene TRBV6-5 combines with J gene TRBJ2-1; 8 bases line up with TRBD1. CDR3 length equals 12 residues. CDR1 is MNHEY, CDR2 SVGAGI, per germline. Unmatched junction bases numbered 4, after V lost 6 bases and J lost 9 bases. Here the CDR3 reads CASSRTGLEQFF. CDR3 sequence (DNA): TGTGCCAGCAGCCGGACAGGGCTTGAGCAGTTCTTC.

This clone was recorded a few times. CDR3 protein: CASSHGGAYEQYF. CDR3 nucleotide sequence: TGTGCCAGCAGCCATGGGGGGGCCTACGAGCAGTACTTC. V gene TRBV14 combines with J gene TRBJ2-7; 7 positions match TRBD2. Unmatched junction bases numbered 1, after V lost 3 bases and J lost 2 bases. CDR1 is SGHDN, CDR2 FVKESK, per germline. The CDR3 is made up of 13 amino acids.

This rearrangement joins TRBV4-1 to TRBJ1-1, with D maybe TRBD1 (5 bases). Germline V gene sequence: CDR1 MGHRA, CDR2 YSYEKL. The CDR3 extends over 14 amino acids. Trimming took 3 bases from V and 5 from J, leaving 13 bases between them. CDR3: CASSHQGQGTEAFF. The CDR3 nucleotides are TGCGCCAGCAGCCATCAGGGTCAGGGTACTGAAGCTTTCTTT.

This clone showed up just a few times. The chain recombines TRBV5-1 with TRBJ2-3; 8 bases are a match to TRBD1. Per germline, CDR1 SGHRS and CDR2 YFSETQ. J was trimmed by 1 base and V by 7 bases; bases with no gene match: 2. The CDR3 runs 13 residues. The CDR3 DNA sequence: TGCGCCAGCGGACAGGGTGGCACAGATACGCAGTATTTT. Residues: CASGQGGTDTQYF.

The chain uses TRBV21-1 and TRBJ2-1; TRBD1, the D gene given by the table, was not confirmed from the DNA. TRBV21-1 is deemed a pseudogene. The CDR3 has 12 amino acids. As DNA, the CDR3 is TGTGCCAGCAGCCCCCGGACAGAGGGGCAGTTCTTC. It specifies CASSPRTEGQFF.

J is TRBJ2-6 and V is TRBV7-6, with unresolved D. The CDR3 has 15 amino acids. Deletions cut 4 bases from V and 0 bases from J, with 7 bases between. Germline V gives CDR1 SGHVS, CDR2 FNYEAQ. CDR3 amino acids: CASSSPSSGANVLTF. CDR3 in DNA: TGTGCCAGCAGCTCCCCTAGCTCTGGGGCCAACGTCCTGACTTTC. The whole variable domain, filled in from reference TRBV7-6 and TRBJ2-6, reads GAGVSQSPRYKVTKRGQDVALRCDPISGHVSLYWYRQALGQGPEFLTYFNYEAQQDKSGLPNDRFSAERPEGSISTLTIQRTEQRDSAMYRCASSSPSSGANVLTFGAGSRLTVL.

This chain joins TRBV10-3 and TRBJ2-3; perhaps TRBD1 as D (5 bases). V lost 0 bases and J 2 bases, leaving 9 bases between the germline ends. Per the germline V gene, CDR1 is ENHRY and CDR2 is SYGVKD. CDR3 length equals 15 residues. As DNA, the CDR3 is TGTGCCATCAGTGAGTCGACAGAAACCACAGATACGCAGTATTTT. Its translation is CAISESTETTDTQYF.

CDR3 residues: CASSHSGGPDEQFF. DNA for the CDR3: TGTGCCAGCAGTCATAGCGGGGGGCCGGATGAGCAGTTCTTC. V gene TRBV27 combines with J gene TRBJ2-1, with 10 bases fitting TRBD2. The CDR3 runs 14 residues. V lost 5 bases, J lost 8 bases, and 6 bases stayed unmatched. Germline CDR1 and CDR2: MNHEY and SMNVEV (reference sequence).

This rearrangement joins TRBV6-5 to TRBJ2-7; tentative D call: TRBD1 (7 bases). CDR1 is MNHEY, CDR2 SVGAGI, per germline. Trimming stripped 6 bases from V and 4 bases from J, with 13 bases between. The CDR3 is 13 amino acids. The CDR3 sequence: CASSAGQKYEQYF. The CDR3, as DNA: TGTGCCAGCAGCGCGGGACAGAAGTACGAGCAGTACTTC.

This clone occurred a few times. This chain connects TRBV19 to TRBJ1-2, with D uncertain. Between the trimmed V and J ends, which lost 5 bases and 7 bases, there was a span of 14 bases. The germline gives CDR1 LNHDA, CDR2 SQIVND (reference sequence). There are 13 residues in the CDR3. CDR3 sequence: CASSVGQVGGYTF. CDR3 sequence (DNA): TGTGCCAGTAGTGTGGGCCAGGTCGGTGGCTACACCTTC.

This clone was seen more than once but under ten times. The CDR3 spells CAWSVEETQYF. The DNA for the CDR3 is TGTGCCTGGAGTGTCGAGGAGACCCAGTACTTC. The V call is TRBV30, the J call TRBJ2-5; D is uncertain. Germline assignment: CDR1 GTSNPN and CDR2 SVGIG (reference sequence). CDR3 length: 11 amino acids. Trimming stripped 0 bases from V and 5 bases from J, with 4 bases between.

The CDR3 here is CASSLKPAPYNEQFF. CDR3 in DNA: TGTGCCAGCAGCTTGAAGCCTGCCCCCTACAATGAGCAGTTCTTC. The chain uses TRBV5-5 and TRBJ2-1; unclear D gene. The CDR3 spans 15 residues. The germline CDR1 and CDR2 sequences are SGHKS and YYEKEE (reference sequence). The V end lost 1 base, the J end lost 2 bases, and 10 bases lay between the germline ends.

V and J are TRBV5-4 and TRBJ2-5; tentatively, D is TRBD1 or TRBD2 (5 bases each). The J call may be mistaken, given a closer DNA end match to TRBJ2-7. Germline values: CDR1 SGHNT, CDR2 YYREEE (reference sequence). The length of the CDR3 is 14 residues. The DNA for the CDR3 is TGTGCCAGCAGCTCGGGGACCGGGGACTACGAGCAGTACTTC. It encodes CASSSGTGDYEQYF.

There are a few counts of this clone. Here the CDR3 reads CASSPNGATNEKLFF. Written as DNA, the CDR3 is TGTGCCAGCAGTCCCAACGGAGCAACTAATGAAAAACTGTTTTTT. The chain carries TRBV25-1 and TRBJ1-4; D gene ambiguous. The V end lost 5 bases, the J end lost 0 bases, and 10 bases lay between the germline ends. The V gene's germline CDR1 is MGHDK and CDR2 SYGVNS. The length of the CDR3 is 15 residues.

The chain couples TRBV30 to TRBJ1-4, with unresolved D. Germline V gives CDR1 GTSNPN, CDR2 SVGIG (reference sequence). V was pared by 0 bases and J by 7 bases, with 12 bases between. This CDR3 contains 14 residues. In nucleotides, the CDR3 is TGTGCCTGGAGTGTCAGAGGTATCGGTGAAAAACTGTTTTTT. Translation: CAWSVRGIGEKLFF. Together with reference TRBV30 and TRBJ1-4, the CDR3 gives the full variable domain: SQTIHQWPATLVQPVGSPLSLECTVEGTSNPNLYWYRQAAGRGLQLLFYSVGIGQISSEVPQNLSASRPQDRQFILSSKKLLLSDSGFYLCAWSVRGIGEKLFFGSGTQLSVL.

The sample holds a few counts of this clone. The chain's CDR3 is CASSAGTHRQYV. The CDR3 DNA reads TGTGCCAGCAGCGCCGGGACTCACCGCCAGTACGTC. The rearrangement links TRBV7-9 to TRBJ2-7, with D possibly matching TRBD2 (6 bases). V lost 5 bases to trimming and J lost 10 bases, with 15 bases between them. The CDR3 extends over 12 amino acids. Germline V gives CDR1 SEHNR, CDR2 FQNEAQ (reference sequence).

Here the CDR3 DNA reads TGTGCCAGCAGAGGGGGGGGGCCTAACTCCTACGAGCAGTACTTC. This sequence encodes CASRGGGPNSYEQYF. The chain is built from TRBV11-2 and TRBJ2-7, with TRBD2 as a possible D gene (7 bases). V gave up 6 bases and J gave up 0 bases, with 15 bases separating them. The CDR3 covers 15 residues. Looked up from germline, CDR1 is SGHAT and CDR2 is FQNNGV.

The rearrangement links TRBV6-5 to TRBJ1-1; D is uncertain. Germline-derived CDR1 and CDR2 are MNHEY and SVGAGI. Between the trimmed V and J ends, which lost 6 bases and 0 bases, there was a span of 11 bases. The CDR3 runs 14 residues. Here the CDR3 reads CASRERSMNTEAFF. CDR3 sequence (DNA): TGTGCCAGCAGAGAGAGGTCCATGAACACTGAAGCTTTCTTT.

This clone was observed a few times. The rearrangement links TRBV11-2 to TRBJ2-7, with 10 bases matching TRBD1. CDR1 is SGHAT, CDR2 FQNNGV, per germline. The CDR3 is made up of 17 amino acids. V gave up 2 bases and J gave up 2 bases; unmatched junction bases: 9. The CDR3 DNA reads as TGTGCCAGCAGCTTAAAACGCCCGGGACAGGGGCCCTACGAGCAGTACTTC. This encodes CASSLKRPGQGPYEQYF.

This chain uses TRBV30 with TRBJ1-1, with D possibly being TRBD1 (6 bases). CDR1 is GTSNPN, CDR2 SVGIG, per germline (reference sequence). The ends were cut back, 7 bases at V and 1 base at J, with 13 bases in the middle. The CDR3 contains 13 residues. This CDR3 is CAYRDTQNTEAFF. In nucleotides, the CDR3 is TGTGCCTACCGGGACACTCAGAACACTGAAGCTTTCTTT.

This sequence joins TRBV9 and TRBJ1-2; 8 bases map to TRBD1. CDR1 is SGDLS and CDR2 is YYNGEE in the germline V gene. The CDR3 consists of 15 residues. V was pared by 3 bases and J by 2 bases, with 6 bases of the junction left unmatched. CDR3 coding DNA: TGTGCCAGCAGCGGGTTCTCAGGGGGCAACTATGGCTACACCTTC. Its protein is CASSGFSGGNYGYTF. The full variable domain, in which reference TRBV9 and TRBJ1-2 provide the parts outside the CDR3, is DSGVTQTPKHLITATGQRVTLRCSPRSGDLSVYWYQQSLDQGLQFLIQYYNGEERAKGNILERFSAQQFPDLHSELNLSSLELGDSALYFCASSGFSGGNYGYTFGSGTRLTVV.

The J gene is TRBJ2-7, the V gene TRBV6-6; 7 bases map to TRBD2. Germline V gives CDR1 MNHNY, CDR2 SVGAGI (reference sequence). The CDR3 has 16 amino acids. V lost 0 bases to trimming and J lost 6 bases; unmatched junction nucleotides: 11. CDR3 coding DNA: TGTGCCAGCAGTTACTCCAAGGAGTCGGGAGGTCGCGAGCAGTACGTC. It specifies CASSYSKESGGREQYV.

This chain uses TRBV7-8 with TRBJ1-1; D may be TRBD1 (6 bases). V gave up 5 bases and J gave up 0 bases, with 16 bases separating them. This CDR3 is 16 amino acids long. Germline V gene data show CDR1 as SGHVS and CDR2 as FQNEAQ. CDR3 nucleotides: TGTGCCAGCAGCGTCAGGGGTTTGGGTATGAACACTGAAGCTTTCTTT. Its translation is CASSVRGLGMNTEAFF.

The chain has TRBV14 and TRBJ1-5; 8 bases align to TRBD1. Germline values: CDR1 SGHDN, CDR2 FVKESK. J gave up 6 bases and V 2 bases, and 6 bases lay outside the gene matches. The CDR3 has 15 amino acids. DNA for the CDR3: TGTGCCAGCAGCCAATGGGGACAGGCGGGTCAGCCCCAGCATTTT. Protein sequence: CASSQWGQAGQPQHF.